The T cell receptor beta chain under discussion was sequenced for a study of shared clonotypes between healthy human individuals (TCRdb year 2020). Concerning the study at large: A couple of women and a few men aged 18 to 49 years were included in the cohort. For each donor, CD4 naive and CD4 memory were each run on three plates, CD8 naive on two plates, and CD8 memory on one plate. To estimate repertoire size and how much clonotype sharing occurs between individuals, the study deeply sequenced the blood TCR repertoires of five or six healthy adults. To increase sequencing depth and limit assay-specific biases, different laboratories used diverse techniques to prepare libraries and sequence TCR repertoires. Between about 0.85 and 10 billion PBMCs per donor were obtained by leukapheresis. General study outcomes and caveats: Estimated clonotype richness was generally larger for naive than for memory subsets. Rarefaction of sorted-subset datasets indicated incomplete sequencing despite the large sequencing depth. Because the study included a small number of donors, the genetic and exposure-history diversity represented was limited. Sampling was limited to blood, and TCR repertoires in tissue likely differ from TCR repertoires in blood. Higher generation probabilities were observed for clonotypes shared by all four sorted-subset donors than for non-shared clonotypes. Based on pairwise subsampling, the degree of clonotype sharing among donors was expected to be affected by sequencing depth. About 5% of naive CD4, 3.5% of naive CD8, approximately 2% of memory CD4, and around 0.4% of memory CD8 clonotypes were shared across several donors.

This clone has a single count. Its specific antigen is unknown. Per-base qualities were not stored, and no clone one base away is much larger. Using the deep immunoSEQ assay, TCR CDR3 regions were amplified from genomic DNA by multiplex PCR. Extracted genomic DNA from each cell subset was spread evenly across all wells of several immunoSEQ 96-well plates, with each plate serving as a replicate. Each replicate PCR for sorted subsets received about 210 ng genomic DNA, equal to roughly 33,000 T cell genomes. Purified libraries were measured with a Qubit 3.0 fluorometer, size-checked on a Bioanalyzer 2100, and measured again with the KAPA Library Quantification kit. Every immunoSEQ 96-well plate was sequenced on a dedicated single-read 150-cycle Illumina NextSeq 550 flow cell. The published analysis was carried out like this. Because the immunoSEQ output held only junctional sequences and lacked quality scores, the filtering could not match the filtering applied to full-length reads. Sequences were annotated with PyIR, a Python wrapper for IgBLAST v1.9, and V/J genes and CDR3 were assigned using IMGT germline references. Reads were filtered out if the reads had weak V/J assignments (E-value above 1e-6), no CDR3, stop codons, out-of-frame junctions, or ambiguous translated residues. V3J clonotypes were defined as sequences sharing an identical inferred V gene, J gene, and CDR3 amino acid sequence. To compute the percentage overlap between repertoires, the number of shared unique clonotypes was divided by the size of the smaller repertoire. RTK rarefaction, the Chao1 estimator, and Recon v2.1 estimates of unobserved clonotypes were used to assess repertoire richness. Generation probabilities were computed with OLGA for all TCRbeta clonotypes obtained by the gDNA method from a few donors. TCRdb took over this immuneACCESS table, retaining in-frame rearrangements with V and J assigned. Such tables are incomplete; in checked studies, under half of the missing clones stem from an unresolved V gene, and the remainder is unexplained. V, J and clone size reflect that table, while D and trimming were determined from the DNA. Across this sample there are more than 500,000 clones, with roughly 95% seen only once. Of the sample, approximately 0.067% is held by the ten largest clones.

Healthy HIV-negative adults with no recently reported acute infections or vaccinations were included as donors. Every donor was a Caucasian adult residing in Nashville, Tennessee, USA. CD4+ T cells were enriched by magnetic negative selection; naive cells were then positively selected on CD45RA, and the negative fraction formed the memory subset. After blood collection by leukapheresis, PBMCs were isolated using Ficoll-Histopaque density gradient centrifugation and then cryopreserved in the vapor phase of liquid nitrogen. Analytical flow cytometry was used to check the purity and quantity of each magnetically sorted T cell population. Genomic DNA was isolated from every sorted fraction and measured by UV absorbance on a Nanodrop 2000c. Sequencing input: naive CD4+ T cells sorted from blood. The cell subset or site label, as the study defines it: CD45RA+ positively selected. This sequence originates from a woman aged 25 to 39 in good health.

The DNA is as follows: TGTGCCAGCTCACCACAGGAGAGCGGGATCGCCGGGGAGCTGTTTTTT. Its translation reads: CASSPQESGIAGELFF. The chain is made from TRBV18 and TRBJ2-2; TRBD2 lines up with 7 middle nucleotides. V has 1 base trimmed and J has 6 bases trimmed; junction bases matching no gene number 8. CDR1 and CDR2 are read off the germline V gene as KGHSH and LQKENI. Inclusive of the bounding cysteine and phenylalanine, the CDR3 is 16 residues long. Just the 48-base CDR3 DNA is kept, in frame starting at base 1. The reference TRBV18 and TRBJ2-2 proteins fill in what lies around the CDR3, so the full variable domain reads NAGVMQNPRHLVRRRGQEARLRCSPMKGHSHVYWYRQLPEEGLKFMVYLQKENIIDESGMPKERFSAEFPKEGPSILRIQQVVRGDSAAYFCASSPQESGIAGELFFGEGSRLTVL.